The next 8 T cell receptor beta chains were all read from a single sample in a study of shared clonotypes between healthy human individuals. Produced via immunoSEQ multiplex PCR; TCRdb's table is partial and in-frame only. This table holds over 300,000 clones, around 87% found once. Material for sequencing was memory CD8+ T cells sorted from blood. Subset reported: CD45RO+ cells pooled with CCR7-negative TemRA cells. The origin of the receptors is a man between 18 and 29 years old in good health.

This clone has just one count. J is TRBJ2-7 and V is TRBV7-9; 7 nucleotides align to TRBD2. Germline CDR1 reads SEHNR; CDR2 reads FQNEAQ (reference sequence). The CDR3 is 15 residues long. Trimming removed 3 bases from V and 4 bases from J; junction bases left unmatched: 9. CDR3 sequence reads: CASSFRAGKSYEQYF. CDR3 nucleotide sequence: TGTGCCAGCAGCTTCAGAGCGGGAAAATCGTACGAGCAGTACTTC.

This rearrangement joins TRBV9 to TRBJ2-3; no reliable D call. In germline, CDR1 is SGDLS, CDR2 YYNGEE. V lost 5 bases and J 0 bases, leaving 10 bases between the germline ends. The CDR3 consists of 14 residues. CDR3 sequence (DNA): TGTGCCAGCAGAAGGGCGCCGAGCACAGATACGCAGTATTTT. This gives the protein CASRRAPSTDTQYF. The variable domain in full, completed from reference TRBV9 and TRBJ2-3, reads DSGVTQTPKHLITATGQRVTLRCSPRSGDLSVYWYQQSLDQGLQFLIQYYNGEERAKGNILERFSAQQFPDLHSELNLSSLELGDSALYFCASRRAPSTDTQYFGPGTRLTVL.

About this clone itself: Distinct nucleotide sequences in the sample also encode this CDR3. This rearrangement joins TRBV7-9 to TRBJ1-2; 10 nucleotides align to TRBD1. With 5 bases clipped from V and 6 bases from J, the junction kept 3 bases outside the gene matches. Germline loops: CDR1 SEHNR, CDR2 FQNEAQ (reference sequence). The CDR3 covers 13 residues. CDR3 DNA: TGTGCCAGCAGCGCGACAGGGGGCGATGGCTACACCTTC. Protein: CASSATGGDGYTF.

V gene TRBV5-1 combines with J gene TRBJ2-3; 10 bases line up with TRBD2. The CDR3 has 16 amino acids. V lost 4 bases, J lost 4 bases, and 9 bases stayed unmatched. Germline CDR1 reads SGHRS; CDR2 reads YFSETQ. In DNA form, the CDR3 reads TGCGCCAGCAGCATTGACCCTAGCGGGGGCGCAGATACGCAGTATTTT. Translating it yields CASSIDPSGGADTQYF.

This clone was detected only once. Since a far larger clone is one base different, this is likely a read error. The chain joins TRBV6-7 to TRBJ2-3; TRBD2 agrees at 8 bases. TRBV6-7 is labeled an ORF, and its function is uncertain. The trim removed 11 bases at V and 5 bases at J, leaving 15 bases unmatched. The CDR3 is 15 residues long. CDR3 bases: TGTGCCGGCATCTATAGCGGGAAGGGAGGAGATACGCAGTATTTT. It translates to CAGIYSGKGGDTQYF.

The chain uses TRBV6-1 and TRBJ1-3; no definite D call. This CDR3 contains 15 residues. Germline V lookup: CDR1 MNHNS, CDR2 SASEGT. The V and J ends lost 6 bases and 2 bases respectively, with 14 bases between them. This chain's CDR3 is CASRRHGVAGNTIYF. The CDR3 nucleotides are TGTGCCAGCAGGAGACATGGGGTAGCTGGAAACACCATATATTTT.

The chain employs TRBV7-6 and TRBJ2-2; the match to TRBD1 covers 8 bases. This CDR3 spans 15 amino acids. Germline V CDR1 and CDR2: SGHVS, FNYEAQ. V gave up 5 bases and J gave up 6 bases; unmatched junction bases: 8. This chain's CDR3 is CASSHGQGWSGELFF. The CDR3 DNA sequence: TGTGCCAGCAGCCATGGACAGGGTTGGTCCGGGGAGCTGTTTTTT.

This clone was observed a single time. The chain has TRBV19 and TRBJ2-7; TRBD1 aligns across 10 bases. This CDR3 comprises 14 residues. Germline CDR1 and CDR2: LNHDA and SQIVND (reference sequence). Unmatched junction bases numbered 4, after V lost 3 bases and J lost 5 bases. In nucleotides, the CDR3 is TGTGCCAGTAGTATTGGTGGGACAGGGGACGAGCAGTACTTC. Its protein product is CASSIGGTGDEQYF.